This entry features one T cell receptor beta chain sequence. This entry is derived from a study of blood T cells in healthy people across ages. Study overall: There was about one barcoded beta molecule captured by template switching per two T cells.

Germline V gives CDR1 MNHNS, CDR2 SASEGT. The CDR3 spans 20 residues. Combining a sample-barcoded 5' primer with a J-beta primer mix, a second PCR ran for roughly 7 to 11 cycles. Each CDR3 protein gets one entry after TCRdb re-called the 5' RACE reads with MiXCR. The repertoire has 1.4 million to 1.5 million distinct CDR3 sequences, 42% of them found once; the top ten carry approximately 7.9%. V is TRBV6-1 and J is TRBJ2-1, with 7 bases fitting TRBD1. The end of the DNA aligns better with TRBJ2-7, so the J call may be wrong. The sequenced sample consisted of blood. This TCR was sampled from a woman aged 18-30 years in good health. The CDR3 reads CASSEGTGTAILPSYNEQYF. CDR3 bases: TGTGCCAGCAGTGAAGGCACGGGGACAGCTATCCTACCCTCCTACAATGAGCAGTACTTC.